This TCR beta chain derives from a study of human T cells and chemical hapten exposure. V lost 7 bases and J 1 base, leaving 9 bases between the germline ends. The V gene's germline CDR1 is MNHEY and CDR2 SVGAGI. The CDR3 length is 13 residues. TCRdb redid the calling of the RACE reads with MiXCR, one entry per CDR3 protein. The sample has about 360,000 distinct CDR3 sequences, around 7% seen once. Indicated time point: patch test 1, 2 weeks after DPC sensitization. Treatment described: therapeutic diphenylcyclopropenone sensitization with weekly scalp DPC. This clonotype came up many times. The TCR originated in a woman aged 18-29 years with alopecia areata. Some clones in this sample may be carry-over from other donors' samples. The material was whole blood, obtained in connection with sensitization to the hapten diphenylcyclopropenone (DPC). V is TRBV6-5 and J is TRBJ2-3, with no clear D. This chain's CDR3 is CASNRLGTDTQYF. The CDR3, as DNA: TGTGCCAGCAATCGGTTGGGCACAGATACGCAGTATTTT.